Shown below are 31 T cell receptor beta chains from a single sample sequenced in a study of T cell repertoires in cytomegalovirus infection. TCRdb re-analysed the reads in MiXCR, keeping a single row per CDR3 protein. This sample carries some 560,000 distinct CDR3 sequences, 40% of them seen once, and the ten largest clones take 48%. The antigens of these receptors remain unknown. The sequencing here drew on cultured PBMCs, taken from culture after CMV antigen stimulation. These receptors were collected from a human donor in good health (CMV status not recorded). Some clones in this sample may be carry-over from other donors' samples.

The chain carries TRBV28 and TRBJ2-3; D possibly uses TRBD1 or TRBD2 (5 bases each). V was shortened by 2 bases and J by 6 bases, with 9 bases between the two germline ends. Looked up from germline, CDR1 is MDHEN and CDR2 is SYDVKM. This CDR3 comprises 13 residues. As DNA, the CDR3 is TGTGCCAGCAGTTTAAGGGACGTCGATACGCAGTATTTT. Its translation: CASSLRDVDTQYF.

This sequence joins TRBV20-1 and TRBJ2-7, with 9 bases fitting TRBD1. The V gene end was trimmed by 3 bases and the J gene end by 3 bases; junction bases not matched to a gene: 6. The germline gives CDR1 DFQATT, CDR2 SNEGSKA (reference sequence). This CDR3 contains 14 residues. The CDR3 region has the DNA TGCAGTGCTAGGGCGGGACAGGGCATCTACGAGCAGTACTTC. Protein sequence: CSARAGQGIYEQYF.

With regard to this clonotype: Just one base apart from a much larger clone, this may be a read error. The chain is built from TRBV7-2 and TRBJ2-3; the D gene is possibly TRBD2 (5 bases). Germline loops: CDR1 SGHTA, CDR2 FQGNSA. V was pared by 3 bases and J by 1 base, with 11 bases between. The CDR3 contains 15 residues. The CDR3 loop is CASSFGRARTDTQYF. In nucleotides, the CDR3 is TGTGCCAGCAGCTTCGGGCGGGCCCGCACAGATACGCAGTATTTT.

V and J are TRBV7-8 and TRBJ2-2; tentative D call: TRBD1 (5 bases). V dropped 4 bases and J dropped 1 base, with 13 bases sitting between them. This CDR3 spans 16 amino acids. Per germline, CDR1 SGHVS and CDR2 FQNEAQ. The CDR3 coding sequence is TGTGCCAGCAGCTACGTTGGCAGGGTGAACACCGGGGAGCTGTTTTTT. Protein sequence: CASSYVGRVNTGELFF.

V usage is TRBV6-2 or TRBV6-3 and J usage is TRBJ2-1; possibly TRBD2 for D (6 bases). The CDR3 runs to 11 residues. The V gene lost 8 bases and the J gene lost 9 bases, with 11 bases spanning the gap. Germline values: CDR1 MNHEY, CDR2 SVGEGT. This CDR3 reads CASGAGPEQFF. The CDR3 region has the DNA TGTGCCAGCGGGGCGGGGCCTGAGCAGTTCTTC.

V usage is TRBV3-1 and J usage is TRBJ2-2; D is unclear. The CDR3 covers 14 residues. The germline V and J ends were trimmed by 0 bases and 6 bases, with 8 bases remaining between them. The germline gives CDR1 LGHDT, CDR2 YNNKEL (reference sequence). Written as DNA, the CDR3 is TGTGCCAGCAGCCAAGATCCGCTGTCCGGGGAGCTGTTTTTT. Amino acid sequence: CASSQDPLSGELFF.

This clonotype was counted a few times. The chain links TRBV6-1 to TRBJ2-2; the D gene could be TRBD1 or TRBD2 (5 bases each). Germline lookup yields CDR1 MNHNS and CDR2 SASEGT. The CDR3 covers 14 residues. Trimming took 10 bases from V and 1 from J, leaving 13 bases between them. CDR3 loop: CATGRGLNTGELFF. DNA for the CDR3: TGTGCCACGGGACGTGGGCTGAACACCGGGGAGCTGTTTTTT.

This clonotype was counted between two and nine times. The chain couples TRBV7-2 to TRBJ1-2; TRBD1 might be the D (5 bases). V gave up 5 bases and J gave up 8 bases, with 18 bases separating them. This CDR3 spans 14 amino acids. Germline loops: CDR1 SGHTA, CDR2 FQGNSA. CDR3 in amino acids: CASSPNPGVQGYTF. The DNA of the CDR3 is TGTGCCAGCAGCCCCAATCCGGGGGTTCAAGGCTACACCTTC.

V gene TRBV10-3 combines with J gene TRBJ2-7; possibly TRBD2 for D (6 bases). Deletions cut 4 bases from V and 0 bases from J, with 19 bases between. The germline gives CDR1 ENHRY, CDR2 SYGVKD. The CDR3 has 17 amino acids. The CDR3 region has the DNA TGTGCCATCAGTGGGCCCCCCGGGGACTGGGGCTCCTACGAGCAGTACTTC. Its protein product is CAISGPPGDWGSYEQYF.

The rearrangement joins TRBV20-1 to TRBJ2-1; a possible D gene is TRBD2 (5 bases). V was cut by 5 bases and J by 9 bases, with 20 bases left in between. CDR3 length: 14 residues. From germline, CDR1 is DFQATT and CDR2 SNEGSKA (reference sequence). The CDR3 DNA follows: TGCAGTGCTCCAGTCTCGGGCCCCCGGGGTGAGCAGTTCTTC. Protein product: CSAPVSGPRGEQFF.

The genes are TRBV19 and TRBJ1-2; D ambiguous. The CDR3 sequence is 13 residues long. Germline CDR1 LNHDA, CDR2 SQIVND (reference sequence). Trimming cost V 5 bases and J 4 bases, with 11 bases left between them. The CDR3 nucleotides are TGTGCCAGTAGTGGGCGATTGGTCTATGGCTACACCTTC. This sequence encodes CASSGRLVYGYTF.

The chain recombines TRBV6-1 with TRBJ1-4; a weak D match, TRBD1 (6 bases). The CDR3 sequence is 13 residues long. V lost 6 bases to trimming and J lost 8 bases, with 13 bases between them. Looked up from germline, CDR1 is MNHNS and CDR2 is SASEGT. CDR3 loop: CASRETGYEKLFF. DNA of the CDR3: TGTGCCAGCAGGGAGACAGGATACGAAAAACTGTTTTTT.

CDR3 region: CASSHQRTGGYNEQFF. The DNA for the CDR3 is TGTGCCAGCAGCCACCAACGGACAGGGGGTTACAATGAGCAGTTCTTC. This chain links TRBV7-8 with TRBJ2-1, with 10 bases aligning to TRBD1. CDR1 is SGHVS and CDR2 is FQNEAQ in the germline V gene. V shed 5 bases and J 4 bases; nucleotides not matched to a gene: 8. CDR3 length equals 16 residues.

The gene calls are TRBV19 and TRBJ1-1; D may be TRBD1 (6 bases). Germline-derived CDR1 and CDR2 are LNHDA and SQIVND (reference sequence). This CDR3 is 12 amino acids long. The V and J ends lost 4 bases and 11 bases respectively, with 14 bases between them. The CDR3 region has the DNA TGTGCCAGTAGTACGACAGGCCGTGGGGCTTTCTTT. It yields the protein CASSTTGRGAFF.

In this sample, this clonotype turned up a few times. The gene calls are TRBV7-2 and TRBJ2-1, with D possibly being TRBD1 or TRBD2 (5 bases each). CDR3 size: 14 residues. Germline CDR1 is SGHTA and CDR2 is FQGNSA. The V and J ends lost 5 bases and 6 bases respectively, with 14 bases between them. The chain's CDR3 is CASSGTVGVNEQFF. For the CDR3, the DNA is TGTGCCAGCAGCGGGACCGTGGGGGTCAATGAGCAGTTCTTC.

In its sample, this clonotype was seen a few times. J is TRBJ2-2 and V is TRBV11-2; D unclear. Per germline, CDR1 SGHAT and CDR2 FQNNGV. The CDR3 covers 15 residues. V lost 0 bases, J lost 0 bases, and 5 bases lay in between. The CDR3 nucleotides are TGTGCCAGCAGCTTAGAGGGCGCGAACACCGGGGAGCTGTTTTTT. It codes for CASSLEGANTGELFF.

The gene calls are TRBV5-1 and TRBJ1-4, with a tentative D call TRBD1 (6 bases). V was trimmed by 4 bases and J by 3 bases, leaving 10 bases between them. CDR3 length: 14 amino acids. CDR1 and CDR2 (germline): SGHRS, YFSETQ. CDR3 DNA: TGCGCCAGCAGCGTGGACAGCCCTAATGAAAAACTGTTTTTT. The encoded protein is CASSVDSPNEKLFF.

This clonotype occurred a few times. Sequence at one end of the junction differs from germline and may be a read error. This chain links TRBV6-1 with TRBJ2-5, with D unclear. The CDR3 extends over 11 amino acids. The germline CDR1 and CDR2 sequences are MNHNS and SASEGT. The CDR3 bases are TGTGCCAGCAGTGCGGGCTGGGTCCTCGTCTTC. Encoded protein: CASSAGWVLVF.

This chain uses TRBV7-6 with TRBJ1-5; D is possibly TRBD1 (5 bases). V lost 1 base, J lost 0 bases, and 19 bases lay in between. This CDR3 is built from 19 residues. Germline CDR1 reads SGHVS; CDR2 reads FNYEAQ. CDR3 sequence (DNA): TGTGCCAGCAGCTTAGACATGGGGACGAACCGCTATAGCAATCAGCCCCAGCATTTT. Translation: CASSLDMGTNRYSNQPQHF.

This clonotype was seen a handful of times. This chain links TRBV12-3 or TRBV12-4 with TRBJ1-1; D is possibly TRBD1 (6 bases). V lost 4 bases and J lost 7, with 16 bases in between. This CDR3 contains 14 residues. CDR3 region: CASSSQGVGGEAFF. In nucleotides, the CDR3 is TGTGCCAGCAGTTCACAGGGAGTAGGCGGTGAAGCTTTCTTT.

The chain has TRBV15 and TRBJ1-2; D is unresolved. CDR1 is LNHNV and CDR2 is YYDKDF in the germline V gene (reference sequence). The V end was cut by 3 bases, the J end by 8 bases, with 16 bases between. The CDR3 extends over 14 amino acids. CDR3 nucleotides: TGTGCCACCAGCAGGATCCATGGCCCTCACGGCTACACCTTC. It yields the protein CATSRIHGPHGYTF.

J is TRBJ2-1 and V is TRBV7-9, with D possibly being TRBD1 or TRBD2 (6 bases each). Germline V CDR1 and CDR2: SEHNR, FQNEAQ (reference sequence). The V and J ends lost 1 base and 3 bases respectively, with 19 bases between them. The CDR3 length is 18 residues. As DNA, the CDR3 is TGTGCCAGCAGCTTAGGTGTCATGACGGGGGCCAACTACAATGAGCAGTTCTTC. This encodes CASSLGVMTGANYNEQFF.

Of note for this clonotype: One junction end does not reproduce the germline sequence, and a read error may be involved. The genes are TRBV5-3 and TRBJ2-3, with 11 bases lining up with TRBD2. TRBV5-3 is an open reading frame, and its role is uncertain. This CDR3 is built from 14 residues. The chain's CDR3 is CASSLVSGGATQYF. The CDR3 DNA reads TGTGCCAGCAGCTTGGTTAGCGGGGGGGCTACGCAGTATTTT.

The chain recombines TRBV7-6 with TRBJ1-4; D unclear. Per germline, CDR1 SGHVS and CDR2 FNYEAQ. CDR3 size: 15 residues. Trimming stripped 3 bases from V and 4 bases from J, with 12 bases between. The CDR3 DNA reads as TGTGCCAGCAGCTTCTCCGCCGGCTTTAATGAAAAACTGTTTTTT. Its translation: CASSFSAGFNEKLFF.

This clonotype has only one observation. This sequence joins TRBV5-1 and TRBJ1-5, with D uncertain. This CDR3 spans 15 amino acids. V lost 0 bases to trimming and J lost 5 bases, with 12 bases between them. Germline CDR1 reads SGHRS; CDR2 reads YFSETQ. The CDR3 DNA reads TGCGCCAGCAGCTTGGAAGGGCCCCAGGATCAGCCCCAGCATTTT. Residues: CASSLEGPQDQPQHF.

In this sample, this clonotype turned up a few times. This chain connects TRBV7-9 to TRBJ1-5; D gene unclear. Germline loops: CDR1 SEHNR, CDR2 FQNEAQ (reference sequence). Trimming took off 4 bases at V and 1 base at J, with 14 bases between the two ends. The CDR3 covers 16 residues. CDR3 protein: CASSSEPGGSNQPQHF. CDR3 nucleotide sequence: TGTGCCAGCAGCTCGGAACCCGGAGGGAGCAATCAGCCCCAGCATTTT.

J is TRBJ1-5 and V is TRBV2; no definite D call. CDR3 length equals 14 residues. CDR1 and CDR2 from the germline V gene are SNHLY and FYNNEI. V was pared by 4 bases and J by 11 bases, with 18 bases between. This CDR3 reads CASSVNSAGRAQHF. Here the CDR3 DNA reads TGTGCCAGCAGTGTTAACTCCGCAGGTCGGGCCCAGCATTTT.

The rearrangement links TRBV10-1 to TRBJ2-2; D not resolved. The V end lost 3 bases, the J end lost 4 bases, and 9 bases lay between the germline ends. The CDR3 runs 14 residues. Looked up from germline, CDR1 is WNHNN and CDR2 is SYGVQD (reference sequence). CDR3 in DNA: TGCGCCAGCAGTGATCGGCATCCCACCGGGGAGCTGTTTTTT. This translates into CASSDRHPTGELFF.

The chain has TRBV27 and TRBJ2-2, with D perhaps given as TRBD1 or TRBD2 (6 bases each). CDR3 length: 16 residues. Germline V lookup: CDR1 MNHEY, CDR2 SMNVEV (reference sequence). V gave up 6 bases and J gave up 1 base, with 15 bases separating them. The CDR3 region is CASSSTGRMNTGELFF. As DNA, the CDR3 is TGTGCCAGCAGCTCTACAGGGAGGATGAACACCGGGGAGCTGTTTTTT.

Notes on this clonotype: A read error may account for a junction end that differs from germline. The chain carries TRBV11-2 and TRBJ1-5; D not certain. The CDR3 spans 14 residues. Germline V gene lookup returns CDR1 SGHAT and CDR2 FQNNGV. The CDR3: CASSLGQSNQPKHF. The CDR3 DNA is TGTGCCAGCAGCTTAGGGCAGAGCAATCAGCCCAAGCATTTT.

This chain joins TRBV19 and TRBJ2-1; D possibly matches TRBD1 or TRBD2 (5 bases each). The germline CDR1 and CDR2 sequences are LNHDA and SQIVND (reference sequence). Trimming pared 5 bases from V and 7 bases from J, leaving 18 bases between. The CDR3 totals 15 residues. DNA of the CDR3: TGTGCCAGTAGTCAAGACCCGGGGCATATAAATGAGCAGTTCTTC. Its protein product is CASSQDPGHINEQFF.